The 25 T cell receptor beta chains below come from one sample, sequenced in a study of control samples from healthy donors and cancer patients. The repertoire was sequenced with immunoSEQ multiplex PCR; TCRdb's copy has only in-frame clones and lacks some. The sample yields about 120,000 clones, more than 75% seen once. The sequenced sample consisted of blood. Every receptor here comes from a man between 25 and 39 years old in good health.

The CDR3 DNA is TGCAGCGTTGAGGGTTTAAGCTCTACCTACAATGAGCAGTTCTTC. This encodes CSVEGLSSTYNEQFF. V is TRBV29-1 and J is TRBJ2-1; D gene uncertain. This CDR3 has 15 amino acids. The germline gives CDR1 SQVTM, CDR2 ANQGSEA. Trimming shortened V by 3 bases and J by 2 bases, and 14 bases separated the two germline ends.

The chain has TRBV19 and TRBJ2-5; the D gene is possibly TRBD2 (5 bases). Trimming took 6 bases from V and 5 from J, leaving 13 bases between them. Germline V gives CDR1 LNHDA, CDR2 SQIVND (reference sequence). This CDR3 region has 13 residues. CDR3 residues: CASRSVGEETQYF. The CDR3 coding sequence is TGTGCCAGTAGATCAGTCGGGGAGGAGACCCAGTACTTC.

The V and J genes are TRBV19 and TRBJ1-1; D not resolved. Germline assignment: CDR1 LNHDA and CDR2 SQIVND (reference sequence). V was cut by 8 bases and J by 0 bases, with 10 bases left in between. The CDR3 contains 13 residues. This CDR3 is CASLTRMNTEAFF. The CDR3 coding sequence is TGTGCCAGTTTAACCAGGATGAACACTGAAGCTTTCTTT.

The V call is TRBV29-1, the J call TRBJ1-3; TRBD1 is a possible D gene (5 bases). V lost 7 bases, J lost 8 bases, and 15 bases lay in between. The CDR3 sequence is 12 residues long. Germline values: CDR1 SQVTM, CDR2 ANQGSEA. As DNA, the CDR3 is TGCAGCGGGGGGGGACCGGAGGACACCATATATTTT. This codes for CSGGGPEDTIYF.

The rearrangement joins TRBV5-1 to TRBJ1-4, with D possibly TRBD1 on 5 matching bases. This CDR3 is built from 14 residues. CDR1 is SGHRS and CDR2 is YFSETQ in the germline V gene. Trimming took 4 bases from V and 0 from J, leaving 7 bases between them. CDR3 amino acids: CASSKTATNEKLFF. In nucleotides, the CDR3 is TGCGCCAGCAGCAAGACAGCAACTAATGAAAAACTGTTTTTT.

The chain has TRBV7-7 and TRBJ2-5, with 7 bases aligning to TRBD2. V was pared by 2 bases and J by 3 bases, with 6 bases of the junction left unmatched. The length of the CDR3 is 15 residues. Germline values: CDR1 SSHAT, CDR2 FNYEAQ (reference sequence). CDR3 amino acids: CASSLSHTSEETQYF. The CDR3 DNA reads as TGTGCCAGCAGCTTAAGTCATACTAGCGAAGAGACCCAGTACTTC.

The chain employs TRBV27 and TRBJ1-2; TRBD1 matches 7 bases. Losses at the gene ends were 6 bases for V and 3 bases for J; bases not matched to a gene: 4. The V gene's germline CDR1 is MNHEY and CDR2 SMNVEV (reference sequence). The CDR3 contains 13 residues. The CDR3 region is CASSSGTDYGYTF. DNA for the CDR3: TGTGCCAGCAGCTCCGGGACAGACTATGGCTACACCTTC.

This clone appeared a few times. The gene calls are TRBV3-1 (or the pseudogene TRBV3-2) and TRBJ1-1; 7 bases match TRBD1. In germline, CDR1 is LGHDT, CDR2 YNNKEL (reference sequence). V was pared by 4 bases and J by 11 bases, with 7 bases of the junction left unmatched. CDR3 length: 12 amino acids. CDR3 in DNA: TGTGCCAGCAGCCGGGAGACAGGGAGGGCTTTCTTT. This encodes CASSRETGRAFF.

The chain uses TRBV27 and TRBJ2-7, with unresolved D. Deletions cut 2 bases from V and 3 bases from J, with 8 bases between. Germline V lookup: CDR1 MNHEY, CDR2 SMNVEV (reference sequence). CDR3 length equals 13 residues. The CDR3 loop is CASSLKPNYEQYV. CDR3 sequence (DNA): TGTGCCAGCAGTTTAAAGCCCAACTACGAGCAGTACGTC.

The chain employs TRBV7-3 and TRBJ1-2; no definite D call. Germline V lookup: CDR1 SGHTA, CDR2 FQGTGA. This CDR3 contains 14 residues. With 5 bases removed from V and 3 bases from J, the gap between germline ends came to 13 bases. The CDR3: CASSPGPADYGYTF. Written as DNA, the CDR3 is TGTGCCAGCAGCCCCGGACCGGCCGACTATGGCTACACCTTC.

This clone was detected once. This chain uses TRBV2 with TRBJ1-2; D is perhaps TRBD1 (6 bases). CDR1 SNHLY and CDR2 FYNNEI come from the germline V gene. Trimming pared 0 bases from V and 6 bases from J, leaving 17 bases between. This CDR3 comprises 16 residues. CDR3 sequence reads: CASSEAWTARRDGYTF. The DNA of the CDR3 is TGTGCCAGCAGTGAAGCGTGGACAGCCCGGAGGGATGGCTACACCTTC.

V is TRBV3-1 (or the pseudogene TRBV3-2) and J is TRBJ2-7; the D is unclear. Trimming cost V 3 bases and J 4 bases, with 4 bases left between them. Germline CDR1 and CDR2: LGHDT and YNNKEL (reference sequence). The CDR3 length is 11 residues. The CDR3 DNA reads as TGTGCCAGCAGCCACGGATACGAGCAGTACGTC. Encoded protein: CASSHGYEQYV.

The chain employs TRBV30 and TRBJ1-1, with D possibly being TRBD1 (5 bases). This CDR3 is 11 amino acids long. The ends were cut back, 5 bases at V and 4 bases at J, with 8 bases in the middle. Germline V gene sequence: CDR1 GTSNPN, CDR2 SVGIG (reference sequence). The chain's CDR3 is CAWVRVTEAFF. Written as DNA, the CDR3 is TGTGCCTGGGTCAGGGTCACTGAAGCTTTCTTT. Supplemented by reference TRBV30 and TRBJ1-1, the full variable domain reads SQTIHQWPATLVQPVGSPLSLECTVEGTSNPNLYWYRQAAGRGLQLLFYSVGIGQISSEVPQNLSASRPQDRQFILSSKKLLLSDSGFYLCAWVRVTEAFFGQGTRLTVV.

This clone was detected a few times. The chain joins TRBV12-3 or TRBV12-4 to TRBJ1-2; D is unresolved. CDR3 length: 13 residues. The V end was cut by 4 bases, the J end by 0 bases, with 6 bases between. Written as DNA, the CDR3 is TGTGCCAGCAGTTCCCTAGCTAACTATGGCTACACCTTC. Its translation is CASSSLANYGYTF.

V gene TRBV11-2 combines with J gene TRBJ1-3, with D perhaps matching TRBD1 (5 bases). There are 18 residues in the CDR3. V gave up 3 bases and J gave up 0 bases, with 18 bases separating them. The V gene's germline CDR1 is SGHAT and CDR2 FQNNGV. The CDR3 DNA reads TGTGCCAGCAGCTTCTCTGCTCCGACAGAGAGCTCTGGAAACACCATATATTTT. It is translated as CASSFSAPTESSGNTIYF. The entire variable domain, with the rest obtained from reference TRBV11-2 and TRBJ1-3, is as follows: EAGVAQSPRYKIIEKRQSVAFWCNPISGHATLYWYQQILGQGPKLLIQFQNNGVVDDSQLPKDRFSAERLKGVDSTLKIQPAKLEDSAVYLCASSFSAPTESSGNTIYFGEGSWLTVV.

The chain uses TRBV7-2 and TRBJ1-5, with 11 nucleotides matching TRBD1. After removal of 5 bases from V and 0 bases from J, the junction contained 6 bases not matched to a gene. The CDR3 sequence is 17 residues long. Germline lookup yields CDR1 SGHTA and CDR2 FQGNSA. The CDR3 is CASSAGTGGDSNQPQHF. CDR3 in DNA: TGTGCCAGCAGCGCCGGGACAGGGGGTGATAGCAATCAGCCCCAGCATTTT.

The chain carries TRBV18 and TRBJ1-4; 10 nucleotides match TRBD1. V trimming: 3 bases; J trimming: 5 bases; junction bases outside the gene matches: 0. This CDR3 has 14 amino acids. The V gene's germline CDR1 is KGHSH and CDR2 LQKENI. CDR3 sequence: CASSPGQGNEKLFF. CDR3 sequence (DNA): TGTGCCAGCTCACCGGGACAGGGGAATGAAAAACTGTTTTTT.

This chain connects TRBV30 to TRBJ2-5, with 9 positions matching TRBD2. The J segment lost 0 bases and the V segment lost 8 bases, leaving 7 bases of the junction unmatched. The CDR3 contains 14 residues. Germline V lookup: CDR1 GTSNPN, CDR2 SVGIG (reference sequence). Written as DNA, the CDR3 is TGTGCCGGATCTGCGGGGGGGTACCAAGAGACCCAGTACTTC. This codes for CAGSAGGYQETQYF.

J is TRBJ1-2 and V is TRBV13; possible D gene TRBD1, 5 bases. The ends were cut back, 1 base at V and 3 bases at J, with 12 bases in the middle. CDR3 length: 15 residues. CDR1 and CDR2 from the germline V gene are PRHDT and FYEKMQ (reference sequence). The CDR3 reads CASSLEGLEDYGYTF. The DNA for the CDR3 is TGTGCCAGCAGCTTAGAGGGGCTAGAGGACTATGGCTACACCTTC.

The V gene is TRBV10-2, the J gene TRBJ1-3, with a weak D call TRBD1 (5 bases). In germline, CDR1 is WSHSY, CDR2 SAAADI. Trimming took 3 bases from V and 0 from J, leaving 12 bases between them. CDR3 length: 16 residues. The CDR3 sequence is CASSDQGHSSGNTIYF. CDR3 DNA: TGCGCCAGCAGTGATCAGGGTCATAGCTCTGGAAACACCATATATTTT.

Only a few counts were recorded for this clone. The V call is TRBV30, the J call TRBJ1-2; D remains ambiguous. The CDR3 length is 11 residues. Germline values: CDR1 GTSNPN, CDR2 SVGIG (reference sequence). V was pared by 0 bases and J by 3 bases, with 2 bases between. The CDR3 DNA sequence: TGTGCCTGGAGTGTTCACTATGGCTACACCTTC. Protein product: CAWSVHYGYTF.

The CDR3 protein is CAWSETFTGELFF. CDR3 bases: TGTGCCTGGAGTGAAACTTTCACCGGGGAGCTGTTTTTT. The chain has TRBV30 and TRBJ2-2; D is ambiguous. The CDR3 covers 13 residues. CDR1 GTSNPN and CDR2 SVGIG come from the germline V gene (reference sequence). Trimming took 1 base from V and 4 from J, leaving 7 bases between them.

The chain combines TRBV5-6 with TRBJ1-4; D is unresolved. CDR1 is SGHDT and CDR2 is YYEEEE in the germline V gene. V dropped 0 bases and J dropped 7 bases, with 10 bases sitting between them. This CDR3 has 14 amino acids. This chain's CDR3 is CASSLEGRGEKLFF. The CDR3 nucleotides are TGTGCCAGCAGCTTGGAGGGAAGAGGTGAAAAACTGTTTTTT.

V gene TRBV19 combines with J gene TRBJ1-5, with 10 bases identical to TRBD1. J gave up 6 bases and V 5 bases, and 22 bases lay outside the gene matches. This CDR3 spans 20 amino acids. Per germline, CDR1 LNHDA and CDR2 SQIVND (reference sequence). The CDR3 sequence is CASSHLPLPGTGVRRQPQHF. CDR3 bases: TGTGCCAGTAGTCATCTCCCACTGCCCGGGACAGGGGTAAGGCGTCAGCCCCAGCATTTT.

The rearrangement uses TRBV27 and TRBJ2-1, with 7 bases that match TRBD2. V shed 6 bases, J shed 7 bases, and the junction held 9 bases outside the gene matches. The CDR3 spans 14 residues. Germline-derived CDR1 and CDR2 are MNHEY and SMNVEV (reference sequence). This CDR3 is CASRSGGGYNEQFF. CDR3 nucleotides: TGTGCCAGCAGATCGGGGGGTGGCTATAATGAGCAGTTCTTC.